The clone carrying this T cell receptor (beta chain) was seen a handful of times. Its antigen is not known. Second-dose timings of about 4 or about 12 weeks were pooled. This entry is derived from a study of T cell responses to AZD1222 COVID-19 vaccine. Study results and limitations: Only after the peak T cell response were repertoires sampled. Only 5 to 7 AZD1222 recipients were seropositive at baseline.

Sequencing used immunoSEQ multiplex PCR; TCRdb keeps in-frame clones, though not all of them. This sample carries roughly 99,000 clones, approximately 92% of them seen once, and the ten largest clones take about 9.1%. This TCR was sampled from an adult who received the AZD1222 COVID-19 vaccine. Sequencing used peripheral blood, obtained 28 days after the second AZD1222 dose.

In DNA form, the CDR3 reads TGTGCCAGCAAGGGAAGGACAGGGAGTCTCGAGCAGTACTTC. As protein: CASKGRTGSLEQYF. The chain joins TRBV6-5 to TRBJ2-7; 8 nucleotides match TRBD1. In germline, CDR1 is MNHEY, CDR2 SVGAGI. Trimming at V came to 7 bases and at J to 6 bases, leaving 11 bases not matched to a gene. The CDR3 loop spans 14 amino acids.